A single sample gave rise to the 27 T cell receptor beta chains below, sequenced in a study of radiation and T cells in renal cell carcinoma. The time point was: baseline pretreatment blood. Sample treatment: 15 Gy SBRT to primary tumor, nephrectomy 4 weeks later. Here immunoSEQ multiplex PCR was the method, and the copy in TCRdb shows in-frame clones only, minus some. The sample carries about 95,000 clones, roughly 90% recorded once. The input for sequencing was blood, taken from a patient whose treatment included radiotherapy and nephrectomy. The receptors derive from a middle-aged man with renal cell carcinoma.

The rearrangement links TRBV6-5 to TRBJ2-7; TRBD2 agrees at 8 bases. V gave up 2 bases and J gave up 3 bases; unmatched junction bases: 9. Per the germline V gene, CDR1 is MNHEY and CDR2 is SVGAGI. CDR3 length equals 16 residues. DNA for the CDR3: TGTGCCAGCAGTTACGGGGCGGGAGGTCTGGGCTACGAGCAGTACTTC. This codes for CASSYGAGGLGYEQYF.

CDR3 residues: CASSLRVGLPEQPQHF. The CDR3 bases are TGTGCCAGCAGTTTAAGGGTTGGGCTTCCGGAACAGCCCCAGCATTTT. The V call is TRBV27, the J call TRBJ1-5; D call uncertain. Germline CDR1 reads MNHEY; CDR2 reads SMNVEV (reference sequence). This CDR3 has 16 residues. V dropped 2 bases and J dropped 7 bases, with 18 bases sitting between them.

The chain combines TRBV5-1 with TRBJ2-2; a weak D match, TRBD1 (5 bases). Germline values: CDR1 SGHRS, CDR2 YFSETQ. The CDR3 contains 14 residues. Trimming took 2 bases from V and 3 from J, leaving 8 bases between them. CDR3 in amino acids: CASSLARDTGELFF. The CDR3, as DNA: TGCGCCAGCAGCTTAGCCAGGGACACCGGGGAGCTGTTTTTT.

This chain links TRBV9 with TRBJ2-2; D not certain. Per the germline V gene, CDR1 is SGDLS and CDR2 is YYNGEE. Trimming stripped 0 bases from V and 6 bases from J, with 15 bases between. The CDR3 length is 16 residues. DNA for the CDR3: TGTGCCAGCAGCGTAGCCTACACGCAGGACGCCGGGGAGCTGTTTTTT. Protein sequence: CASSVAYTQDAGELFF.

J is TRBJ2-1 and V is TRBV10-3; D may correspond to TRBD1 or TRBD2 (5 bases each). The CDR3 extends over 13 amino acids. Deletions cut 11 bases from V and 5 bases from J, with 16 bases between. CDR1 and CDR2 from the germline V gene are ENHRY and SYGVKD. CDR3 nucleotide sequence: TGTGCCGTCAAGGGGAGTACGCACAATGAGCAGTTCTTC. Residues: CAVKGSTHNEQFF.

The chain is built from TRBV6-6 and TRBJ2-7; maybe TRBD2 (6 bases). Trimming cost V 8 bases and J 7 bases, with 27 bases left between them. CDR3 length: 16 amino acids. Germline lookup yields CDR1 MNHNY and CDR2 SVGAGI (reference sequence). CDR3 protein: CASWGGQTRGLAEQYF. The CDR3 DNA reads TGTGCCAGCTGGGGAGGCCAGACACGAGGGTTGGCTGAGCAGTACTTC.

The V and J genes are TRBV5-1 and TRBJ2-1; D is possibly TRBD1 (5 bases). Germline V gene data show CDR1 as SGHRS and CDR2 as YFSETQ. This CDR3 comprises 13 residues. V gave up 0 bases and J gave up 10 bases, with 11 bases separating them. The DNA of the CDR3 is TGCGCCAGCAGCTTGGGAGGACAAGACGAGCAGTTCTTC. This translates into CASSLGGQDEQFF.

The rearrangement uses TRBV28 and TRBJ2-7; D perhaps matches TRBD2 (6 bases). Deletions cut 8 bases from V and 3 bases from J, with 20 bases between. The CDR3 runs 15 residues. Per germline, CDR1 MDHEN and CDR2 SYDVKM. The CDR3 loop reads CASLSRGGNRYEQYF. As DNA, the CDR3 is TGTGCCAGCCTTTCTAGGGGCGGGAATCGCTACGAGCAGTACTTC.

V is TRBV28 and J is TRBJ2-5; 8 nucleotides line up with TRBD1. The V gene's germline CDR1 is MDHEN and CDR2 SYDVKM. This CDR3 comprises 16 residues. Losses at the gene ends were 3 bases for V and 2 bases for J; bases not matched to a gene: 8. The DNA of the CDR3 is TGTGCCAGCAGTTTTTATCGGACAGGGAGTCAAGAGACCCAGTACTTC. This sequence encodes CASSFYRTGSQETQYF.

The V gene is TRBV2, the J gene TRBJ2-5; D unresolved. The germline gives CDR1 SNHLY, CDR2 FYNNEI. The V gene lost 3 bases and the J gene lost 0 bases, with 8 bases spanning the gap. The CDR3 is made up of 14 amino acids. For the CDR3, the DNA is TGTGCCAGCAGTGAGTTTACAGACCAAGAGACCCAGTACTTC. Translation gives CASSEFTDQETQYF. Based on the CDR3 plus reference TRBV2 and TRBJ2-5, the full variable domain is EPEVTQTPSHQVTQMGQEVILRCVPISNHLYFYWYRQILGQKVEFLVSFYNNEISEKSEIFDDQFSVERPDGSNFTLKIRSTKLEDSAMYFCASSEFTDQETQYFGPGTRLLVL.

The genes are TRBV7-9 and TRBJ1-2; the D is unclear. Trimming stripped 1 base from V and 4 bases from J, with 10 bases between. Germline V gene sequence: CDR1 SEHNR, CDR2 FQNEAQ (reference sequence). This CDR3 has 14 residues. CDR3 in amino acids: CASSLDTELYGYTF. In DNA form, the CDR3 reads TGTGCCAGCAGCTTAGACACAGAGCTCTATGGCTACACCTTC. The full variable domain, its missing parts supplied by reference TRBV7-9 and TRBJ1-2, is DTGVSQNPRHKITKRGQNVTFRCDPISEHNRLYWYRQTLGQGPEFLTYFQNEAQLEKSRLLSDRFSAERPKGSFSTLEIQRTEQGDSAMYLCASSLDTELYGYTFGSGTRLTVV.

The genes are TRBV28 and TRBJ2-5; 10 bases fit TRBD1. Germline CDR1 is MDHEN and CDR2 is SYDVKM. After removal of 7 bases from V and 7 bases from J, the junction contained 12 bases not matched to a gene. CDR3 length equals 15 residues. The CDR3 nucleotides are TGTGCCAGCATTCCTTCGTGGGACAGGGGTGTGACCCAGTACTTC. Translation gives CASIPSWDRGVTQYF.

This chain links TRBV18 with TRBJ2-3; 14 nucleotides agree with TRBD2. The V and J ends lost 8 bases and 5 bases, in that order; junction bases with no gene match: 9. CDR1 and CDR2 (germline): KGHSH, LQKENI. CDR3 length equals 16 residues. CDR3 DNA sequence: TGTGCCAGCCTACCGGGGACTAGCGGGAGTGGAGATACGCAGTATTTT. Protein: CASLPGTSGSGDTQYF.

The CDR3 reads CASRKGDSNTEAFF. The DNA for the CDR3 is TGTGCCAGCAGAAAGGGTGATTCGAACACTGAAGCTTTCTTT. The V and J genes are TRBV6-1 and TRBJ1-1; D uncertain. The CDR3 contains 14 residues. Germline CDR1 MNHNS, CDR2 SASEGT. Between the trimmed V and J ends, which lost 6 bases and 1 base, there was a span of 12 bases.

The rearrangement joins TRBV2 to TRBJ2-1; no definite D call. The CDR3 totals 11 residues. Trimming pared 8 bases from V and 7 bases from J, leaving 9 bases between. The V gene's germline CDR1 is SNHLY and CDR2 FYNNEI. CDR3: CASGLVNEQFF. The CDR3 nucleotides are TGTGCCAGCGGCCTTGTGAATGAGCAGTTCTTC. Full variable domain (remainder filled in from reference TRBV2 and TRBJ2-1): EPEVTQTPSHQVTQMGQEVILRCVPISNHLYFYWYRQILGQKVEFLVSFYNNEISEKSEIFDDQFSVERPDGSNFTLKIRSTKLEDSAMYFCASGLVNEQFFGPGTRLTVL.

This clone occurred a few times. The CDR3 region is CASSLVISGGFQETQYF. CDR3 sequence (DNA): TGTGCCAGCAGCTTGGTAATTAGCGGGGGGTTTCAAGAGACCCAGTACTTC. The V call is TRBV5-4, the J call TRBJ2-5; the match to TRBD2 covers 10 bases. V gave up 0 bases and J gave up 2 bases; unmatched junction bases: 7. The CDR3 sequence is 17 residues long. From germline, CDR1 is SGHNT and CDR2 YYREEE (reference sequence).

This chain uses TRBV30 with TRBJ2-3; D possibly corresponds to TRBD1 (6 bases). Per the germline V gene, CDR1 is GTSNPN and CDR2 is SVGIG (reference sequence). The CDR3 has 12 residues. The V and J ends lost 8 bases and 0 bases respectively, with 9 bases between them. Here the CDR3 reads CARQESTDTQYF. CDR3 nucleotides: TGTGCCAGACAGGAGAGCACAGATACGCAGTATTTT.

CDR3 amino acids: CASSLGGLMNTEAFF. For the CDR3, the DNA is TGTGCCAGCAGCTTAGGCGGACTAATGAACACTGAAGCTTTCTTT. V and J are TRBV7-2 and TRBJ1-1; no clear D. Germline assignment: CDR1 SGHTA and CDR2 FQGNSA. The CDR3 consists of 15 residues. V dropped 1 base and J dropped 0 bases, with 9 bases sitting between them.

The chain uses TRBV30 and TRBJ2-5, with D maybe TRBD2 (5 bases). V lost 0 bases and J 5 bases, leaving 10 bases between the germline ends. Germline-derived CDR1 and CDR2 are GTSNPN and SVGIG (reference sequence). The CDR3 runs 13 residues. Here the CDR3 DNA reads TGTGCCTGGAGTGTCGGGGTAGCGGAGACCCAGTACTTC. Its protein is CAWSVGVAETQYF.

The chain joins TRBV6-5 to TRBJ1-5; D unclear. Trimming took off 6 bases at V and 6 bases at J, with 12 bases between the two ends. Germline CDR1 and CDR2: MNHEY and SVGAGI. The CDR3 contains 13 residues. The CDR3 protein is CASSYQVGQPQHF. CDR3 DNA sequence: TGTGCCAGCAGCTATCAAGTGGGTCAGCCCCAGCATTTT.

J is TRBJ1-1 and V is TRBV6-1; D not resolved. Between the trimmed V and J ends, which lost 7 bases and 3 bases, there was a span of 12 bases. The V gene's germline CDR1 is MNHNS and CDR2 SASEGT. The CDR3 is 13 residues long. CDR3 protein: CASKEAAYTEAFF. The CDR3 DNA reads as TGTGCCAGCAAGGAGGCTGCCTACACTGAAGCTTTCTTT.

This clone was picked up one time. J is TRBJ1-2 and V is TRBV6-1; 7 nucleotides agree with TRBD1. The germline V gene has CDR1 MNHNS and CDR2 SASEGT. CDR3 size: 15 residues. J gave up 4 bases and V 5 bases, and 10 bases lay outside the gene matches. The CDR3 here is CASSLDGDSPYGYTF. In DNA, the CDR3 is TGTGCCAGCAGTTTGGATGGGGACAGTCCCTATGGCTACACCTTC.

The rearrangement links TRBV11-3 to TRBJ2-6, with unresolved D. Trimming stripped 5 bases from V and 0 bases from J, with 8 bases between. Germline loops: CDR1 SGHNT, CDR2 YENEEA. This CDR3 region has 15 residues. The CDR3 nucleotides read TGTGCCAGCAGCATATCCCACTCTGGGGCCAACGTCCTGACTTTC. It translates to CASSISHSGANVLTF.

The chain links TRBV5-1 to TRBJ1-5; no reliable D call. CDR3 size: 13 residues. Trimming shortened V by 2 bases and J by 4 bases, and 7 bases separated the two germline ends. Per germline, CDR1 SGHRS and CDR2 YFSETQ. CDR3 DNA: TGCGCCAGCAGCTTTACCCCAAATCAGCCCCAGCATTTT. Translating gives CASSFTPNQPQHF. Full variable domain (remainder filled in from reference TRBV5-1 and TRBJ1-5): KAGVTQTPRYLIKTRGQQVTLSCSPISGHRSVSWYQQTPGQGLQFLFEYFSETQRNKGNFPGRFSGRQFSNSRSEMNVSTLELGDSALYLCASSFTPNQPQHFGDGTRLSIL.

The chain joins TRBV7-9 to TRBJ2-7; 7 bases match TRBD1. CDR3 length: 11 amino acids. J lost 9 bases, V lost 5 bases, and 4 bases had no gene match. Germline CDR1 SEHNR, CDR2 FQNEAQ (reference sequence). Here the CDR3 reads CASSPGQAQYF. The CDR3 DNA reads as TGTGCCAGCAGCCCCGGACAGGCGCAGTACTTC.

The chain has TRBV5-1 and TRBJ1-5; possibly TRBD1 for D (6 bases). CDR1 is SGHRS, CDR2 YFSETQ, per germline. The CDR3 covers 15 residues. The V end was cut by 1 base, the J end by 1 base, with 9 bases between. CDR3 in amino acids: CASSLTGGSNQPQHF. In DNA, the CDR3 is TGCGCCAGCAGCTTGACGGGGGGCAGCAATCAGCCCCAGCATTTT.

J is TRBJ2-1 and V is TRBV9; 8 positions agree with TRBD2. The germline V gene encodes CDR1 SGDLS and CDR2 YYNGEE. The CDR3 loop spans 16 amino acids. The V and J ends lost 4 bases and 4 bases, in that order; junction bases with no gene match: 10. CDR3 bases: TGTGCCAGCAGCACCAGAACTAGCGGAGGTTACAATGAGCAGTTCTTC. Translated: CASSTRTSGGYNEQFF.